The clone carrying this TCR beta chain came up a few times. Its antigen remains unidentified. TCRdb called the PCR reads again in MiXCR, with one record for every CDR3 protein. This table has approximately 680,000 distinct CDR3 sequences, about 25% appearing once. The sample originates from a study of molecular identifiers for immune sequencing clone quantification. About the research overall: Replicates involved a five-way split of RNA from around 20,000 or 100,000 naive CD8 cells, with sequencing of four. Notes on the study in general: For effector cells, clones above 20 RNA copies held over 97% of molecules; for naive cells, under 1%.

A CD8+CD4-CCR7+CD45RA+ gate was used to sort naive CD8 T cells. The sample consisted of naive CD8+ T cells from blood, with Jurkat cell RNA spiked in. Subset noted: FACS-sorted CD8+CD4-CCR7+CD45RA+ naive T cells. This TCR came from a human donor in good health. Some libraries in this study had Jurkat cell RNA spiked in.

The CDR3 sequence: CASSPEAKFPLETQYF. The CDR3 DNA reads as TGCGCCAGCAGCCCGGAAGCAAAGTTTCCCCTAGAGACCCAGTACTTC. The rearrangement links TRBV4-1 to TRBJ2-5; D is unresolved. This CDR3 has 16 amino acids. In germline, CDR1 is MGHRA, CDR2 YSYEKL. Trimming took 4 bases from V and 4 from J, leaving 19 bases between them.